The next 23 T cell receptor beta chains were all read from a single sample in a study of T cell repertoires in cytomegalovirus infection (dated by TCRdb to 2018 to 2020). Sequencing instrument: Illumina HiSeq 1500. TCRdb took the public reads, trimmed them with fastp at Q25, ran MiXCR for clone calling and kept in-frame beta chains. Rows with a matching CDR3 protein are joined into one entry that keeps the most common DNA and genes. For this sample the table gives just under 300,000 distinct CDR3 sequences, of which 8% to 10% were detected only once. The ten largest clones add up to 2.5% of the sample. Material: PBMCs. These receptors were taken from a human donor in good health (CMV status not recorded). Some clones in this sample may be carry-over from other donors' samples.

In the case of this clonotype: This may be a read error, as it is one base from a much larger clone. The chain employs TRBV14 and TRBJ2-5, with D unclear. CDR3 length equals 18 residues. V was trimmed by 4 bases and J by 0 bases, leaving 21 bases between them. CDR1 and CDR2 from the germline V gene are SGHDN and FVKESK. CDR3 loop: CASSPRSIYVANQETQYF. CDR3 DNA: TGTGCCAGCAGCCCAAGAAGCATTTATGTGGCGAACCAAGAGACCCAGTACTTC.

This clonotype was observed many times. The chain has TRBV7-9 and TRBJ1-2; no definite D call. Trimming pared 0 bases from V and 4 bases from J, leaving 9 bases between. CDR1 and CDR2 (germline): SEHNR, FQNEAQ (reference sequence). The CDR3 consists of 14 residues. CDR3 DNA sequence: TGTGCCAGCAGCTTAGCGTACACCATCTATGGCTACACCTTC. This translates into CASSLAYTIYGYTF.

The chain carries TRBV3-1 and TRBJ1-1; 11 bases agree with TRBD1. CDR3 size: 15 residues. V lost 1 base, J lost 3 bases, and 1 base stayed unmatched. Germline V gives CDR1 LGHDT, CDR2 YNNKEL (reference sequence). CDR3 in DNA: TGTGCCAGCAGCCAAGGGACAGGGGGCTACACTGAAGCTTTCTTT. This sequence encodes CASSQGTGGYTEAFF.

This clonotype was seen many times. The genes are TRBV7-2 and TRBJ2-7; TRBD2 matches at 12 bases. Germline CDR1 reads SGHTA; CDR2 reads FQGNSA. The J segment lost 1 base and the V segment lost 2 bases, leaving 6 bases of the junction unmatched. The CDR3 totals 17 residues. DNA for the CDR3: TGTGCCAGCAGCTTACAAGGACTAGCGGGGCTATCCTACGAGCAGTACTTC. Its translation: CASSLQGLAGLSYEQYF.

The chain is built from TRBV20-1 and TRBJ1-1; D perhaps matches TRBD1 (6 bases). Germline CDR1 reads DFQATT; CDR2 reads SNEGSKA (reference sequence). The CDR3 extends over 11 amino acids. V was cut by 5 bases and J by 5 bases, with 9 bases left in between. In nucleotides, the CDR3 is TGCAGTGCTCCAGGGGAGACTGAAGCTTTCTTT. Translating it yields CSAPGETEAFF.

This clonotype was seen only a few times. The chain recombines TRBV24-1 with TRBJ1-6; D may be TRBD1 (5 bases). The CDR3 covers 21 residues. Germline values: CDR1 KGHDR, CDR2 SFDVKD. The germline V and J ends were trimmed by 12 bases and 0 bases, with 32 bases remaining between them. Here the CDR3 reads CAALQRGGRSPISSYNSPLHF. The CDR3 bases are TGTGCCGCCCTGCAGAGGGGAGGAAGGTCCCCGATAAGCTCCTATAATTCACCCCTCCACTTT.

This clonotype has a count of ten or more. The rearrangement links TRBV5-1 to TRBJ2-5; D is unresolved. The CDR3 contains 14 residues. Germline CDR1 and CDR2: SGHRS and YFSETQ. Trimming stripped 7 bases from V and 5 bases from J, with 18 bases between. CDR3 amino acids: CASHRGDPRETQYF. The CDR3 coding sequence is TGCGCCAGCCACCGTGGGGATCCTCGGGAGACCCAGTACTTC.

This clonotype has a count of ten or more. The CDR3 nucleotides read TGTGCCAGCAGCTTAGGTTTATGGGAAGGGGTTGCTTTCTTT. This encodes CASSLGLWEGVAFF. The gene calls are TRBV7-2 and TRBJ1-1; TRBD1 might be the D (5 bases). Trimming removed 1 base from V and 11 bases from J, with 17 bases in between. The CDR3 sequence is 14 residues long. The germline V gene encodes CDR1 SGHTA and CDR2 FQGNSA.

This clonotype turned up a few times. This chain links TRBV29-1 with TRBJ1-2; 7 bases map to TRBD1. This CDR3 has 13 residues. CDR1 and CDR2 (germline): SQVTM, ANQGSEA. V lost 2 bases, J lost 4 bases, and 4 bases stayed unmatched. CDR3 sequence reads: CSVEKDRSYGYTF. As DNA, the CDR3 is TGCAGCGTTGAAAAGGACAGGTCCTATGGCTACACCTTC.

This clonotype has a single count. The junction differs from germline at one of its ends, possibly a read error. The chain employs TRBV3-1 and TRBJ1-5, with unresolved D. The CDR3 extends over 14 amino acids. Looked up from germline, CDR1 is LGHDT and CDR2 is YNNKEL (reference sequence). The CDR3 DNA reads TGTGTCAGCAGCCAAGATTTACGGGTCCAGCCCCAGCATTTT. Amino acid sequence: CVSSQDLRVQPQHF. The complete variable domain, with remaining parts taken from reference TRBV3-1 and TRBJ1-5, reads DTAVSQTPKYLVTQMGNDKSIKCEQNLGHDTMYWYKQDSKKFLKIMFSYNNKELIINETVPNRFSPKSPDKAHLNLHINSLELGDSAVYFCVSSQDLRVQPQHFGDGTRLSIL.

This clonotype showed up many times. CDR3 bases: TGCGCCAGCAGTCAATTCGCCGTGGCAGGAAGCTTGGAGACCCAGTACTTC. It yields the protein CASSQFAVAGSLETQYF. This sequence joins TRBV23-1 and TRBJ2-5; D gene uncertain. TRBV23-1 is noted as an ORF with a role that remains uncertain. Trimming took 1 base from V and 5 from J, leaving 20 bases between them. This CDR3 contains 17 residues.

This clonotype was seen repeatedly, ten times or more. The genes are TRBV7-3 and TRBJ1-1; D possibly corresponds to TRBD1 (5 bases). Trimming pared 5 bases from V and 0 bases from J, leaving 13 bases between. The CDR3 length is 15 residues. Germline lookup yields CDR1 SGHTA and CDR2 FQGTGA. The CDR3 DNA sequence: TGTGCCAGCAGCACCCAACCGGGACTGAACACTGAAGCTTTCTTT. It specifies CASSTQPGLNTEAFF.

This clonotype was detected many times. V is TRBV4-2 and J is TRBJ2-6; 9 bases fit TRBD1. The CDR3 runs to 19 residues. In germline, CDR1 is LGHNA, CDR2 YNFKEQ. V dropped 3 bases and J dropped 0; count of bases not matched to a gene: 9. CDR3 coding DNA: TGTGCCAGCAGCCAGTTTTTTGGACAGGGGTACTCTGGGGCCAACGTCCTGACTTTC. The encoded protein is CASSQFFGQGYSGANVLTF.

This clonotype has just a few counts. The chain carries TRBV9 and TRBJ1-2, with D possibly matching TRBD1 (5 bases). CDR1 and CDR2 from the germline V gene are SGDLS and YYNGEE. V was cut by 0 bases and J by 4 bases, with 16 bases left in between. The CDR3 is 16 amino acids. CDR3 residues: CASSVEVGARIYGYTF. The CDR3 bases are TGTGCCAGCAGCGTAGAGGTTGGGGCGCGGATCTATGGCTACACCTTC.

This clonotype was detected many times. CDR3 protein: CASSPPPQGTEAFF. In nucleotides, the CDR3 is TGTGCCAGCTCACCGCCCCCTCAGGGTACTGAAGCTTTCTTT. The chain carries TRBV18 and TRBJ1-1; D may be TRBD1 (5 bases). Looked up from germline, CDR1 is KGHSH and CDR2 is LQKENI. The CDR3 runs to 14 residues. V lost 3 bases and J 5 bases, leaving 13 bases between the germline ends. The complete variable domain, with remaining parts taken from reference TRBV18 and TRBJ1-1, reads NAGVMQNPRHLVRRRGQEARLRCSPMKGHSHVYWYRQLPEEGLKFMVYLQKENIIDESGMPKERFSAEFPKEGPSILRIQQVVRGDSAAYFCASSPPPQGTEAFFGQGTRLTVV.

This clonotype was seen many times. The V call is TRBV29-1, the J call TRBJ2-7; perhaps D is TRBD1 or TRBD2 (7 bases each). CDR1 SQVTM and CDR2 ANQGSEA come from the germline V gene. The CDR3 is 14 amino acids. V was cut by 8 bases and J by 1 base, with 18 bases left in between. The CDR3 DNA reads as TGCAGCATTGGTCAGGGGGGGAGATCCTACGAGCAGTACTTC. Translated, it gives CSIGQGGRSYEQYF.

This chain links TRBV29-1 with TRBJ2-2, with 9 bases identical to TRBD2. This CDR3 region has 12 residues. In germline, CDR1 is SQVTM, CDR2 ANQGSEA. V shed 5 bases and J 8 bases; nucleotides not matched to a gene: 3. The CDR3 reads CSVPSGEGELFF. CDR3 sequence (DNA): TGCAGCGTTCCTAGCGGGGAGGGGGAGCTGTTTTTT.

The chain has TRBV7-9 and TRBJ1-4, with D unresolved. Germline V gives CDR1 SEHNR, CDR2 FQNEAQ (reference sequence). The CDR3 consists of 15 residues. V lost 5 bases and J 7 bases, leaving 17 bases between the germline ends. DNA for the CDR3: TGTGCCAGCAGCGCGACCTCGGAGTTTAGTGAAAAACTGTTTTTT. This gives the protein CASSATSEFSEKLFF.

This clonotype was seen repeatedly, ten times or more. The V call is TRBV7-8, the J call TRBJ1-1; 10 bases line up with TRBD1. Trimming took 5 bases from V and 3 from J; bases not matched to a gene: 6. The CDR3 loop spans 15 amino acids. Germline V CDR1 and CDR2: SGHVS, FQNEAQ. The CDR3 loop reads CASSTRTGGDTEAFF. In nucleotides, the CDR3 is TGTGCCAGCAGCACCCGGACAGGGGGGGACACTGAAGCTTTCTTT. Full variable domain (rest looked up from reference TRBV7-8 and TRBJ1-1): GAGVSQSPRYKVAKRGQDVALRCDPISGHVSLFWYQQALGQGPEFLTYFQNEAQLDKSGLPSDRFFAERPEGSVSTLKIQRTQQEDSAVYLCASSTRTGGDTEAFFGQGTRLTVV.

The V call is TRBV3-1, the J call TRBJ2-2; the match to TRBD1 covers 8 bases. This CDR3 is built from 18 residues. The V and J ends lost 4 bases and 4 bases, in that order; junction bases with no gene match: 14. The germline gives CDR1 LGHDT, CDR2 YNNKEL (reference sequence). The CDR3 reads CASSLWGRGQMGTGELFF. For the CDR3, the DNA is TGTGCCAGCAGCCTCTGGGGCAGGGGGCAAATGGGCACCGGGGAGCTGTTTTTT.

This clonotype was seen many times. The chain employs TRBV29-1 and TRBJ2-5; the D is unclear. CDR1 SQVTM and CDR2 ANQGSEA come from the germline V gene. V dropped 0 bases and J dropped 7 bases, with 9 bases sitting between them. The CDR3 runs 12 residues. The CDR3 DNA reads TGCAGCGTTGAAGAGACTGTGGGGACCCAGTACTTC. Translating it yields CSVEETVGTQYF.

This clonotype was observed many times. The rearrangement joins TRBV15 to TRBJ2-2; 7 bases align to TRBD1. The V segment lost 8 bases and the J segment 4 bases; nucleotides outside the gene matches: 7. Germline assignment: CDR1 LNHNV and CDR2 YYDKDF (reference sequence). The CDR3 spans 14 residues. CDR3 in DNA: TGTGCCACCCAGGGGGAAGTTGGCACCGGGGAGCTGTTTTTT. Its translation: CATQGEVGTGELFF.

This clonotype was observed many times. This chain uses TRBV6-2 or TRBV6-3 with TRBJ1-5; TRBD1 might be the D (5 bases). The CDR3 consists of 14 residues. V lost 2 bases and J 5 bases, leaving 10 bases between the germline ends. CDR1 and CDR2 from the germline V gene are MNHEY and SVGEGT. DNA of the CDR3: TGTGCCAGCAGTTACGGGGGAATCCATCAGCCCCAGCATTTT. Its translation is CASSYGGIHQPQHF.